The present T cell receptor (beta chain) was sequenced within a study of CD8 T cells in Susac syndrome. Germline CDR1 reads MDHEN; CDR2 reads SYDVKM. The CDR3 has 17 residues. Between the trimmed V and J ends, which lost 5 bases and 5 bases, there was a span of 22 bases. The authors carried out high-throughput sequencing of TCR beta. They applied it to CD8+ and CD4+ T cells obtained from blood. TEMRA cells were enriched by FACS, while CD8+ and CD4+ T cells were obtained through a negative isolation that was performed magnetically. Random hexamers served to reverse transcribe roughly 0.45 to 1 ug RNA. MiXCR, run by TCRdb on the immunoSEQ multiplex PCR reads, gives a single entry per CDR3 protein. The repertoire has some 300,000 distinct CDR3 sequences, 89% of them found once; the top ten carry approximately 0.18%.

The origin of this receptor is a human donor with multiple sclerosis. J is TRBJ1-5 and V is TRBV28; D is unclear. The specimen was CD8+ T cells from PBMCs. The chain's CDR3 is CASSLGVELGYYQPQHF. As DNA, the CDR3 is TGTGCCAGCAGTCTTGGAGTCGAGCTTGGCTACTATCAGCCCCAGCATTTT.